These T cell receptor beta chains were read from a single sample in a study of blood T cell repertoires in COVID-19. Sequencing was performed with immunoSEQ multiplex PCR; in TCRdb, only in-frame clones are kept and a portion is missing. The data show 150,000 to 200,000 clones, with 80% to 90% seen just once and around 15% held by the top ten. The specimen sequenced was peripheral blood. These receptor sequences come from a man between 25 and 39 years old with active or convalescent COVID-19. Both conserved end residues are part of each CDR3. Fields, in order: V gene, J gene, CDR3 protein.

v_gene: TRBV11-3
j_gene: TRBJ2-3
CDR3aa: CASSLGGITDTQYF

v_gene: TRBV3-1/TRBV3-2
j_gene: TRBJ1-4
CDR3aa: CASSQTGAENEKLFF

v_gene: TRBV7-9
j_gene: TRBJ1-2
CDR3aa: CASSLPDRGIFGYGYTF

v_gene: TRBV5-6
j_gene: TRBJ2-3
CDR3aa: CASSYTGTPDTQYF

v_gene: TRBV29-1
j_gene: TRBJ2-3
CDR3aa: CSVQDLRQTDTQYF

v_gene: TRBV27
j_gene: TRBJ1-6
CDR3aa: CASSLGTGIYSPLHF

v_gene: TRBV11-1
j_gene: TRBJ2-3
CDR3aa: CASSWGGTLSTDTQYF

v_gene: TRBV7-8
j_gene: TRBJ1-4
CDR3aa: CASSPSGLNEKLFF

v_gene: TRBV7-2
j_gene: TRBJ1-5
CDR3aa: CASSANRGDQPQHF

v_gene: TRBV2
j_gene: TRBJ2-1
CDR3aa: CASSPGTTLNEQFF

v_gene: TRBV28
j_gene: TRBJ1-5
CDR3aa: CASSFGGGAWSNQPQHF

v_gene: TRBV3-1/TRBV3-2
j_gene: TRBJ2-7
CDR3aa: CASSRTGTSGTLGYEQYF

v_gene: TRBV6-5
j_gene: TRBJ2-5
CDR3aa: CASSRRTSLGETQYF

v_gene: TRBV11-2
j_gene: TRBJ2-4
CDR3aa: CASIGVKNIQYF

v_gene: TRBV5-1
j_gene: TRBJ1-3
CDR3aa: CASSLARGTQDGNTIYF

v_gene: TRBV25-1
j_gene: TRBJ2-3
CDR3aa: CASSEYPGSTDTQYF

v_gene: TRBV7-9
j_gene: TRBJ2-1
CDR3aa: CASSLSGDEQFF

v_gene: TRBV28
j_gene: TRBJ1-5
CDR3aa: CASRPGGYSNQPQHF

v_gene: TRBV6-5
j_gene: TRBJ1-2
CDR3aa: CASSPPGQGSGGYTF

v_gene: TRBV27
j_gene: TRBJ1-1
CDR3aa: CASSSLLEQGLNTEAFF

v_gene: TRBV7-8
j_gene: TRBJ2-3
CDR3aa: CASSPRQGATDTQYF

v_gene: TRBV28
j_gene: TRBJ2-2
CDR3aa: CASSFGRGASTGELFF

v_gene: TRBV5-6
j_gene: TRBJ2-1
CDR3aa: CASRSFRGGYNEQFF

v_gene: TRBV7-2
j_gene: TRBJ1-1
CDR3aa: CASSWQLNTEAFF

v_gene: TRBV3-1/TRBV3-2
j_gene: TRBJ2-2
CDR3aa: CASSQVPGIGELFF

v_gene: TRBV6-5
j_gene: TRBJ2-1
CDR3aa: CASSYRGGDNEQFF

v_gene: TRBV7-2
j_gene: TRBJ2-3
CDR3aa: CASSLGAYKTYTDTQYF

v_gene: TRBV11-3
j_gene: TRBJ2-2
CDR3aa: CASSVWTGSYGELFF

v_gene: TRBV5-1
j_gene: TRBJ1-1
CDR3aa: CASSAKYAANTEAFF

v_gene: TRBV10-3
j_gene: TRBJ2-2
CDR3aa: CAISDTSGGAPTGELFF

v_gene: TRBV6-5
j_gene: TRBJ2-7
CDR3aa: CASSYYRTGITYEQYF

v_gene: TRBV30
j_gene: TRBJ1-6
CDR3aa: CAWTDTGGNSPLHF

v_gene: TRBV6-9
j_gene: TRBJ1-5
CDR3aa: CASRALTGERSNQPQHF

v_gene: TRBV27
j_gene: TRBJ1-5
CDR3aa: CASSLSGGPQHF

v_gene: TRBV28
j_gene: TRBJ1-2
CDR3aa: CASKSGLTNYGYTF

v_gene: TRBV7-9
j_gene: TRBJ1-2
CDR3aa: CASSLVQGGYTF

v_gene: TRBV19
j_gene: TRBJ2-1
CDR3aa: CASSIDPQGTLNEQFF

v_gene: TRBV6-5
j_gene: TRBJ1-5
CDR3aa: CASRATGGGNQPQHF

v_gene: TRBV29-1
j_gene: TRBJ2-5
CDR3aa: CSVLLAQETQYF

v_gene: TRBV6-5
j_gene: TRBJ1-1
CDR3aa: CATPWGGLTEAFF

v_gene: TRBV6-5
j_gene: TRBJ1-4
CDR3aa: CASSPGLRNEKLFF

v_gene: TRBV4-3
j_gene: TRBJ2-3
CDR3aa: CASSQASGSGTDTQYF

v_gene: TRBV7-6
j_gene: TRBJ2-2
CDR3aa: CASSLGQGANTGELFF

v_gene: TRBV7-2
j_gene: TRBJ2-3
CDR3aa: CASSFYSTTDTQYF

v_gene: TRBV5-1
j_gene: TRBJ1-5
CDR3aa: CASSLGGGSNQPQHF

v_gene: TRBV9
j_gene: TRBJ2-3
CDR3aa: CASSKYSGGTDTQYF

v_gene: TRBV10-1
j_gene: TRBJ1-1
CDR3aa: CASSDSTGMNTEAFF

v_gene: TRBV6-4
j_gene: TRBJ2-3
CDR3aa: CASSERGDTDTQYF

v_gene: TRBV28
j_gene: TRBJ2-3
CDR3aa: CASSSAGTGDTDTQYF

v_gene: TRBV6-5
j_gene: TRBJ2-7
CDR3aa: CASSYSRAGGSYEQYF

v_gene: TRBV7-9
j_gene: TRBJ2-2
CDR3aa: CASSERALSGDSRPGELFF

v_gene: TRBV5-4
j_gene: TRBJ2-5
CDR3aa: CASSYPTGGRETQYF

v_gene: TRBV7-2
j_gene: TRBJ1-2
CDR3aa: CASSYNAGTGNGYTF

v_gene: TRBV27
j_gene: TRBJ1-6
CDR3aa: CASSFALSPLHF

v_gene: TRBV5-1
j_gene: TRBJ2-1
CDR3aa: CASSLGDRGVYNEQFF

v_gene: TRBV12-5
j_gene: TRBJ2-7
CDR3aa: CASGLGSYRGSADEQYF

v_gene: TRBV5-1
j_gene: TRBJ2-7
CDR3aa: CASSPSPGQGSREQYF

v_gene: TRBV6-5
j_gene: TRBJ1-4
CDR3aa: CASSYGQQQEKLFF

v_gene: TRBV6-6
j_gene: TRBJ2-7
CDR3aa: CASSLQGRASGSEQYF